This TCR beta chain was identified during a study of T cell responses to AZD1222 COVID-19 vaccine. Study outcomes and limitations: Spike-specific TCR breadth rose after two AZD1222 doses, and depth rose as well. Mostly white British, mostly female donors; authors suggested clonal diversity may be underestimated.

On this clone: What it binds is unknown.

Repertoires were generated with immunoSEQ multiplex PCR, while TCRdb's copy carries only in-frame clones and drops some. Of around 140,000 clones in the sample, approximately 85% are singletons; the top ten hold 7.9%. Germline loops: CDR1 SGHTA, CDR2 FQGNSA. The CDR3 is 14 residues long. Trimming pared 4 bases from V and 0 bases from J, leaving 7 bases between. The J gene is TRBJ2-1, the V gene TRBV7-2; no reliable D call. This TCR came from an adult who received the MenACWY meningococcal vaccine as a control. The sample here was peripheral blood, taken 28 days after the second dose of the MenACWY control vaccine. The CDR3 loop is CASSSSSSYNEQFF. CDR3 nucleotide sequence: TGTGCCAGCAGCTCCAGCAGCTCCTACAATGAGCAGTTCTTC.